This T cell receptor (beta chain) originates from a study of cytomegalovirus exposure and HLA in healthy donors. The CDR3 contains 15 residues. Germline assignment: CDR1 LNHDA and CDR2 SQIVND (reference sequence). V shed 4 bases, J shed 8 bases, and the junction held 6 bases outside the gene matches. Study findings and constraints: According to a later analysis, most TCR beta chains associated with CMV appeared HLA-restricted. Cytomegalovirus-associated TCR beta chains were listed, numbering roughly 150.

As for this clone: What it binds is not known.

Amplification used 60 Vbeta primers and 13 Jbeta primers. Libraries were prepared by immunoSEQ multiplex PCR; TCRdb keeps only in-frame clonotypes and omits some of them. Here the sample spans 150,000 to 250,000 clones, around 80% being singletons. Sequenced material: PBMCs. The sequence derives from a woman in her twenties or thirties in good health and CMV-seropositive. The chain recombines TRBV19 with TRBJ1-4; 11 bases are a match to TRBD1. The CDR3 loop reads CASSTRTGGHEKLFF. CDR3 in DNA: TGTGCCAGTAGTACCAGGACAGGGGGCCACGAAAAACTGTTTTTT.